The TCR beta chain described here comes from a study of response to subunit inactivated influenza vaccine. General observations from the study: Authors proposed each seasonal influenza vaccination draws in few new T cells.

Germline loops: CDR1 LNHNV, CDR2 YYDKDF (reference sequence). The CDR3 has 16 amino acids. The ends lost 6 bases at V and 5 bases at J; junction bases unmatched: 9. One entry per CDR3 protein, called by TCRdb with MiXCR from the RT-PCR reads. The table has 490,000 or so distinct CDR3 sequences, approximately 7.6% seen once. This clonotype showed up just a few times. Its antigen is unknown. J is TRBJ1-6 and V is TRBV15, with 8 positions matching TRBD1. This clonotype was sampled from a man between 50 and 69 years old who received an inactivated influenza vaccine. Material: PBMCs from blood, obtained approximately 25 months after vaccination. DNA for the CDR3: TGTGCCACCAGTAGGACAGGGCGTCAGGATAATTCACCCCTCCACTTT. This gives the protein CATSRTGRQDNSPLHF. The full variable domain, with the rest looked up from reference TRBV15 and TRBJ1-6, is DAMVIQNPRYQVTQFGKPVTLSCSQTLNHNVMYWYQQKSSQAPKLLFHYYDKDFNNEADTPDNFQSRRPNTSFCFLDIRSPGLGDTAMYLCATSRTGRQDNSPLHFGNGTRLTVT.